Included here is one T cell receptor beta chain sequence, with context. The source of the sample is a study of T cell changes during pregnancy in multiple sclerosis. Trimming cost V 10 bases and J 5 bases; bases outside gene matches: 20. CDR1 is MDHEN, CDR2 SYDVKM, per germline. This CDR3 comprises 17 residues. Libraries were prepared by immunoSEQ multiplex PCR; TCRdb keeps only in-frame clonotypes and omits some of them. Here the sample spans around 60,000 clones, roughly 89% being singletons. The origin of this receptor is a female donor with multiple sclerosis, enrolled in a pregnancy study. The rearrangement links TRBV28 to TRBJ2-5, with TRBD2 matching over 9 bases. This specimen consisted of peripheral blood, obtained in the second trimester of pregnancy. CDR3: CATAASGVTTFGETQYF. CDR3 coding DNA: TGTGCCACCGCGGCTAGCGGGGTCACAACATTCGGGGAGACCCAGTACTTC.